This TCR beta chain was found in a study of tumor-infiltrating lymphocytes in primary liver carcinoma. Details on this clonotype: Its antigen is not known. The conserved phenylalanine or tryptophan is not found at the CDR3 terminus, so this likely reflects a read error.

Study-wide points: For tumor-adjacent and tumor-blood pairs, overlap was less than that seen for tumor region pairs.

Germline V gene sequence: CDR1 SGHAT, CDR2 FQNNGV. The CDR3 sequence is 14 residues long. Researchers generated TCR beta cDNA from 500 ng of total RNA, relying on a constant-region primer. Three nested multiplex PCR rounds, a slightly modified ARM-PCR method, built the TCR beta libraries. With TRBV1-TRBV30 forward primers and a C-beta reverse primer, the first two PCR rounds were run for 10 cycles each. TCRdb analysed the multiplex PCR reads with MiXCR anew, one entry per CDR3 protein. The sample records around 330,000 distinct CDR3 sequences, 60% to 80% being singletons. For blood RNA, unsorted whole blood served as the source, and germline DNA was extracted too.

This receptor was identified in a man in his forties with primary liver carcinoma and hepatitis B virus infection. The source material was peripheral blood. The V call is TRBV11-2, the J call TRBJ1-5; no definite D call. The chain's CDR3 is CASSSQDPNQPQHY. The CDR3 DNA reads TGTGCCAGTAGCTCCCAGGACCCTAATCAGCCCCAGCATTAT.